This is a list of T cell receptor beta chains from one sample in a study of response to subunit inactivated influenza vaccine. Via MiXCR, TCRdb re-called the RT-PCR reads, giving one row per CDR3 protein. Of about 540,000 distinct CDR3 sequences listed, under 30% were seen once; the top ten hold 2.8%. The same sample was also studied in work on T cells expressing NK-cell markers.

The material sequenced was CD4+ T cells sorted from PBMCs, taken 11 to 12 days after vaccination. The source is a man between 45 and 60 years old who received an inactivated influenza vaccine. Both conserved end residues are part of each CDR3. Each record gives: D gene, V gene, clone size, J gene, CDR3 DNA, CDR3 protein. D genes are given only for firm matches. The listing skips clone size in some rows; elsewhere it reads once, few, many or a size class.

d_call: TRBD2
v_call: TRBV5-1
clone_size: few
j_call: TRBJ2-3
cdr3_nt: TGCGCCAGCGGGAGGGGCGAATTCAGCACAGATACGCAGTATTTT
cdr3_aa: CASGRGEFSTDTQYF

d_call: TRBD2
v_call: TRBV12-3/TRBV12-4
clone_size: many
j_call: TRBJ2-1
cdr3_nt: TGTGCCAGCAGCCCCGCCCAAGGAGCGGGGGGCCGAGGGGAGCAGTTCTTC
cdr3_aa: CASSPAQGAGGRGEQFF

d_call: TRBD1
v_call: TRBV2
clone_size: .
j_call: TRBJ2-1
cdr3_nt: TGTGCCAGCAGTGAAAGGGGGCCCCGGGACGGTGAGCAGTTCTTC
cdr3_aa: CASSERGPRDGEQFF

d_call: .
v_call: TRBV12-3/TRBV12-4
clone_size: few
j_call: TRBJ2-7
cdr3_nt: TGTGCCAGCAGTTTCCGAGTCTACGAGCAGTACTTC
cdr3_aa: CASSFRVYEQYF

d_call: .
v_call: TRBV6-2/TRBV6-3
clone_size: .
j_call: TRBJ2-2
cdr3_nt: TGTGCCAGCAGTAAGCCAGACCCACCGGCCGGGGAGCTGTTTTTT
cdr3_aa: CASSKPDPPAGELFF

d_call: TRBD1
v_call: TRBV12-3/TRBV12-4
clone_size: .
j_call: TRBJ2-5
cdr3_nt: TGTGCCAGCAGAGAGCGGACAGGGGGTGGGGAGACCCAGTACTTC
cdr3_aa: CASRERTGGGETQYF

d_call: .
v_call: TRBV24-1
clone_size: many
j_call: TRBJ2-1
cdr3_nt: TGTGCCACCAGTGTTCCTGAGCAGTTCTTC
cdr3_aa: CATSVPEQFF

d_call: .
v_call: TRBV2
clone_size: .
j_call: TRBJ2-5
cdr3_nt: TGTGCCAGCATGGGGGCCATGGCGGGAGAGACCCAGTACTTC
cdr3_aa: CASMGAMAGETQYF

d_call: .
v_call: TRBV7-9
clone_size: many
j_call: TRBJ2-7
cdr3_nt: TGTGCCAGCAGCTTAGGCCAAAACTACGAGCAGTACTTC
cdr3_aa: CASSLGQNYEQYF

d_call: .
v_call: TRBV19
clone_size: .
j_call: TRBJ2-5
cdr3_nt: TGTGCCAGTAGTATAGGGGGAACATTGGAGACCCAGTACTTC
cdr3_aa: CASSIGGTLETQYF

d_call: .
v_call: TRBV30
clone_size: few
j_call: TRBJ2-1
cdr3_nt: TGTGCCTGGAAAAGGGGGAGCTCCTACAATGAGCAGTTCTTC
cdr3_aa: CAWKRGSSYNEQFF

d_call: TRBD2
v_call: TRBV20-1
clone_size: .
j_call: TRBJ2-1
cdr3_nt: TGCAGTGCTAGCGCTAGCGGGAGGGTCCACAATGAGCAGTTCTTC
cdr3_aa: CSASASGRVHNEQFF

d_call: TRBD2
v_call: TRBV2
clone_size: few
j_call: TRBJ2-3
cdr3_nt: TGTGCCAGCAGAAGACTAGCGGGAATGGGGAGCACAGATACGCAGTATTTT
cdr3_aa: CASRRLAGMGSTDTQYF

d_call: TRBD2
v_call: TRBV2
clone_size: .
j_call: TRBJ2-7
cdr3_nt: TGTGCCAGCATGAGGGTAGCGGGAGGCTACGAGCAGTACTTC
cdr3_aa: CASMRVAGGYEQYF

d_call: .
v_call: TRBV5-5
clone_size: .
j_call: TRBJ1-6
cdr3_nt: TGTGCCAGCAGCTTGTCCCAGGGCATCGAAAATTCACCCCTCCACTTT
cdr3_aa: CASSLSQGIENSPLHF

d_call: .
v_call: TRBV5-4
clone_size: few
j_call: TRBJ1-2
cdr3_nt: TGTGCCAGCAGCCCGGGTGGTTGGGAAGGTATCTATGGCTACACCTTC
cdr3_aa: CASSPGGWEGIYGYTF

d_call: TRBD2
v_call: TRBV5-1
clone_size: .
j_call: TRBJ2-2
cdr3_nt: TGCGCCAGCAGCGGAGGGACTAGGCTGAACACCGGGGAGCTGTTTTTT
cdr3_aa: CASSGGTRLNTGELFF

d_call: TRBD2
v_call: TRBV20-1
clone_size: few
j_call: TRBJ2-5
cdr3_nt: TGCAGTGCTAGAGAAGTCGGGAGGGAGACCAGAGAGACCCAGTACTTC
cdr3_aa: CSAREVGRETRETQYF

d_call: TRBD2
v_call: TRBV24-1
clone_size: few
j_call: TRBJ2-2
cdr3_nt: TGTGCCACCAGTGGTCTAGCGGGGGGGCCGGTCACCGGGGAGCTGTTTTTT
cdr3_aa: CATSGLAGGPVTGELFF

d_call: .
v_call: TRBV5-8
clone_size: .
j_call: TRBJ2-1
cdr3_nt: TGTGCCAGCAGCTTGTTTAGCGGATATTACAATGAGCAGTTCTTC
cdr3_aa: CASSLFSGYYNEQFF

d_call: .
v_call: TRBV7-6
clone_size: .
j_call: TRBJ2-1
cdr3_nt: TGTGCCAGCAGCTTAGAGTTAGCCAGCAATGAGCAGTTCTTC
cdr3_aa: CASSLELASNEQFF

d_call: .
v_call: TRBV5-4
clone_size: .
j_call: TRBJ2-5
cdr3_nt: TGTGCCAGCAGCGCCGGACCAAGGCCCCAAGAGACCCAGTACTTC
cdr3_aa: CASSAGPRPQETQYF

d_call: .
v_call: TRBV9
clone_size: many
j_call: TRBJ2-1
cdr3_nt: TGTGCCAGCAGCGTAGATTACAATGAGCAGTTCTTC
cdr3_aa: CASSVDYNEQFF

d_call: TRBD2
v_call: TRBV20-1
clone_size: .
j_call: TRBJ2-7
cdr3_nt: TGCAGTGCTAGGCGGTCGGGACTAGCGGGAAGCTACGAGCAGTACTTC
cdr3_aa: CSARRSGLAGSYEQYF

d_call: TRBD1
v_call: TRBV12-3/TRBV12-4
clone_size: .
j_call: TRBJ1-2
cdr3_nt: TGTGCCAGCAGCCTGGAGGGGGCGAATGGCTACACCTTC
cdr3_aa: CASSLEGANGYTF

d_call: .
v_call: TRBV5-1
clone_size: .
j_call: TRBJ2-1
cdr3_nt: TGCGCCAGCAGCTTACTCGGGGCGCTAAGCTCCTACAATGAGCAGTTCTTC
cdr3_aa: CASSLLGALSSYNEQFF

d_call: .
v_call: TRBV7-9
clone_size: .
j_call: TRBJ2-7
cdr3_nt: TGTGCCAGCAGCCCCCCCCACCGGCTGGGTCTCTACGAGCAGTACTTC
cdr3_aa: CASSPPHRLGLYEQYF

d_call: .
v_call: TRBV4-2
clone_size: few
j_call: TRBJ1-1
cdr3_nt: TGTGCCAGCAGCCCTGCGTCAGGGAGGCTTGAAGCTTTCTTT
cdr3_aa: CASSPASGRLEAFF

d_call: TRBD2
v_call: TRBV4-2
clone_size: few
j_call: TRBJ2-7
cdr3_nt: TGTGCCAGCAGGTATTTTAAGCGGGAGTTCGTTTACGAGCAGTACTTC
cdr3_aa: CASRYFKREFVYEQYF

d_call: .
v_call: TRBV12-3/TRBV12-4
clone_size: few
j_call: TRBJ2-1
cdr3_nt: TGTGCCAGCAGTCCCTACGGAGGTGAGCAGTTCTTC
cdr3_aa: CASSPYGGEQFF

d_call: TRBD1
v_call: TRBV2
clone_size: .
j_call: TRBJ1-5
cdr3_nt: TGTGCCAGCAGTCGGACAGGGGGTGGCAATCAGCCCCAGCATTTT
cdr3_aa: CASSRTGGGNQPQHF

d_call: .
v_call: TRBV12-3/TRBV12-4
clone_size: many
j_call: TRBJ1-4
cdr3_nt: TGTGCCAGCAGTTTAGTTTTCGCCGTGGGGGGTGAAAAACTGTTTTTT
cdr3_aa: CASSLVFAVGGEKLFF

d_call: TRBD1
v_call: TRBV5-1
clone_size: .
j_call: TRBJ2-5
cdr3_nt: TGCGCCAGCAGCTTGGCCAAATTCGGGACAGCCCAAGAGACCCAGTACTTC
cdr3_aa: CASSLAKFGTAQETQYF

d_call: .
v_call: TRBV10-3
clone_size: .
j_call: TRBJ2-3
cdr3_nt: TGTGCCATCAGTGGGGACGTCGGGAGTACAGATACGCAGTATTTT
cdr3_aa: CAISGDVGSTDTQYF

d_call: .
v_call: TRBV5-1
clone_size: .
j_call: TRBJ1-1
cdr3_nt: TGCGCCAGCAGCTGGGATCCGAACACTGAAGCTTTCTTT
cdr3_aa: CASSWDPNTEAFF